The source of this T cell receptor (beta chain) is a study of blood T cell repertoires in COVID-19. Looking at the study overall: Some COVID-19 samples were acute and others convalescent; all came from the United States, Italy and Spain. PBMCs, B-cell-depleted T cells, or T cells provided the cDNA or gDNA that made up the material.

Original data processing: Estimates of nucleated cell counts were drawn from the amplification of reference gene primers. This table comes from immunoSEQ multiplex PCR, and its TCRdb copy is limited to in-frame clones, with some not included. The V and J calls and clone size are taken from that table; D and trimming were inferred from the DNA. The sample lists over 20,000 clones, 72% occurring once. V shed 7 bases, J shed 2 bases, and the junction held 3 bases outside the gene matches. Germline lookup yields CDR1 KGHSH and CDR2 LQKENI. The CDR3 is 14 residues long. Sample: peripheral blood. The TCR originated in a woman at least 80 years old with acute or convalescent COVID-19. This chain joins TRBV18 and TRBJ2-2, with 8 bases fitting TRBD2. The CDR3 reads CASFSGSNTGELFF. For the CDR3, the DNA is TGTGCCAGCTTCAGCGGGAGCAACACCGGGGAGCTGTTTTTT.